Below, 25 T cell receptor beta chains from the same sample are listed, as sequenced in a study of shared clonotypes between healthy human individuals. TCRdb's table, derived via immunoSEQ multiplex PCR, lists solely in-frame clones and lacks some. The sample has about 470,000 clones, 70% to 80% seen once. Sequencing was carried out using PBMCs. The receptors were sampled from a woman between 40 and 50 years old in good health. Some clones in this sample may be carry-over from other donors' samples.

This chain joins TRBV28 and TRBJ2-7; 11 nucleotides align to TRBD2. Germline lookup yields CDR1 MDHEN and CDR2 SYDVKM. V lost 10 bases to trimming and J lost 4 bases; unmatched junction nucleotides: 6. CDR3 length: 13 amino acids. CDR3 sequence reads: CATRTSGLYEQYF. CDR3 nucleotides: TGTGCCACCAGGACTAGCGGGCTTTACGAGCAGTACTTC.

This clone appeared a few times. The genes are TRBV19 and TRBJ1-5; a possible D gene is TRBD1 (6 bases). CDR1 is LNHDA and CDR2 is SQIVND in the germline V gene (reference sequence). Trimming took 5 bases from V and 0 from J, leaving 14 bases between them. The CDR3 length is 16 residues. This chain's CDR3 is CASSRGQPNSNQPQHF. The DNA for the CDR3 is TGTGCCAGTAGTCGAGGACAGCCCAATAGCAATCAGCCCCAGCATTTT. Based on the CDR3 plus reference TRBV19 and TRBJ1-5, the full variable domain is DGGITQSPKYLFRKEGQNVTLSCEQNLNHDAMYWYRQDPGQGLRLIYYSQIVNDFQKGDIAEGYSVSREKKESFPLTVTSAQKNPTAFYLCASSRGQPNSNQPQHFGDGTRLSIL.

This clone came up once. The chain joins TRBV29-1 to TRBJ2-7; 9 nucleotides agree with TRBD2. The V segment lost 2 bases and the J segment 0 bases; nucleotides outside the gene matches: 5. This CDR3 contains 15 residues. Looked up from germline, CDR1 is SQVTM and CDR2 is ANQGSEA. In nucleotides, the CDR3 is TGCAGCGTTGAATTTGGTAGCGGGAGCTCCTACGAGCAGTACTTC. Translation: CSVEFGSGSSYEQYF.

V is TRBV7-2 and J is TRBJ2-2; D gene uncertain. Trimming removed 4 bases at V and 3 bases at J, with 12 bases between. The length of the CDR3 is 15 residues. Per germline, CDR1 SGHTA and CDR2 FQGNSA. The CDR3 spells CASSSRGWDTGELFF. The CDR3 bases are TGTGCCAGCAGCTCGCGCGGTTGGGACACCGGGGAGCTGTTTTTT. The variable domain in full, completed from reference TRBV7-2 and TRBJ2-2, reads GAGVSQSPSNKVTEKGKDVELRCDPISGHTALYWYRQSLGQGLEFLIYFQGNSAPDKSGLPSDRFSAERTGGSVSTLTIQRTQQEDSAVYLCASSSRGWDTGELFFGEGSRLTVL.

V is TRBV28 and J is TRBJ1-1; D gene uncertain. The germline V gene has CDR1 MDHEN and CDR2 SYDVKM. Trimming cost V 8 bases and J 0 bases, with 10 bases left between them. This CDR3 is 13 amino acids long. This CDR3 reads CASQQNLNTEAFF. The CDR3, as DNA: TGTGCCAGCCAGCAAAATTTGAACACTGAAGCTTTCTTT.

J is TRBJ1-2 and V is TRBV4-3; D may be TRBD1 (5 bases). The germline V gene has CDR1 LGHNA and CDR2 YSLEER. The CDR3 loop spans 17 amino acids. Between the trimmed V and J ends, which lost 3 bases and 0 bases, there was a span of 17 bases. The CDR3 DNA follows: TGCGCCAGCAGCCACCCCGGGACGCCGAGCCCTAACTATGGCTACACCTTC. It codes for CASSHPGTPSPNYGYTF.

The rearrangement joins TRBV6-1 to TRBJ1-2; 7 bases are shared with TRBD1. V shed 6 bases, J shed 6 bases, and the junction held 10 bases outside the gene matches. Germline V gene data show CDR1 as MNHNS and CDR2 as SASEGT. There are 14 residues in the CDR3. CDR3: CASRILQGNNGYTF. The CDR3 region has the DNA TGTGCCAGCAGGATCTTACAGGGGAATAATGGCTACACCTTC.

The chain couples TRBV2 to TRBJ1-1, with D unclear. Trimming cost V 6 bases and J 5 bases, with 10 bases left between them. The CDR3 loop spans 12 amino acids. Germline-derived CDR1 and CDR2 are SNHLY and FYNNEI. CDR3 amino acids: CASRPDGTEAFF. DNA for the CDR3: TGTGCCAGCAGGCCCGACGGTACTGAAGCTTTCTTT.

This clone showed up just once. The chain uses TRBV5-1 and TRBJ2-1; a weak D match, TRBD2 (5 bases). This CDR3 region has 12 residues. V was shortened by 2 bases and J by 7 bases, with 7 bases between the two germline ends. Germline CDR1 SGHRS, CDR2 YFSETQ. The CDR3 DNA sequence: TGCGCCAGCAGCTTCGGGGTTAATGAGCAGTTCTTC. This translates into CASSFGVNEQFF.

The rearrangement joins TRBV18 to TRBJ1-2, with D unclear. The CDR3 runs to 14 residues. The germline V gene encodes CDR1 KGHSH and CDR2 LQKENI. V lost 4 bases and J 6 bases, leaving 15 bases between the germline ends. The CDR3 spells CASSRDVPSDGYTF. CDR3 in DNA: TGTGCCAGCTCACGGGATGTCCCTTCCGATGGCTACACCTTC.

This clone was found a few times. The V gene is TRBV30, the J gene TRBJ1-1, with D perhaps TRBD1 (5 bases). Germline CDR1 is GTSNPN and CDR2 is SVGIG (reference sequence). The ends were cut back, 3 bases at V and 5 bases at J, with 10 bases in the middle. CDR3 length: 12 amino acids. The CDR3 sequence: CAWSRDLTEAFF. The CDR3 DNA is TGTGCCTGGAGCAGGGATTTAACTGAAGCTTTCTTT. The complete variable domain, with remaining parts taken from reference TRBV30 and TRBJ1-1, reads SQTIHQWPATLVQPVGSPLSLECTVEGTSNPNLYWYRQAAGRGLQLLFYSVGIGQISSEVPQNLSASRPQDRQFILSSKKLLLSDSGFYLCAWSRDLTEAFFGQGTRLTVV.

The V gene is TRBV28, the J gene TRBJ1-2; D is unclear. Between the trimmed V and J ends, which lost 10 bases and 0 bases, there was a span of 9 bases. Germline V gene sequence: CDR1 MDHEN, CDR2 SYDVKM. This CDR3 is built from 12 residues. CDR3 in amino acids: CATRPPNYGYTF. CDR3 sequence (DNA): TGTGCCACCCGCCCCCCTAACTATGGCTACACCTTC.

This clone was found many times. The chain employs TRBV19 and TRBJ2-1; 10 bases map to TRBD2. The V segment lost 1 base and the J segment 7 bases; nucleotides outside the gene matches: 7. CDR1 is LNHDA and CDR2 is SQIVND in the germline V gene (reference sequence). The CDR3 totals 16 residues. CDR3 residues: CASSIVRSGRGNEQFF. CDR3 nucleotide sequence: TGTGCCAGTAGTATAGTTAGAAGCGGGAGGGGGAATGAGCAGTTCTTC.

The rearrangement links TRBV7-2 to TRBJ2-7; D perhaps matches TRBD1 (5 bases). Trimming left V 1 base short and J 9 bases short, with 7 bases between. The CDR3 is 11 amino acids. Germline CDR1 is SGHTA and CDR2 is FQGNSA. The CDR3 DNA reads TGTGCCAGCAGCTTAGGACAGCCGCAGTACTTC. Its protein product is CASSLGQPQYF.

The chain combines TRBV5-1 with TRBJ2-1; 10 bases align to TRBD2. The germline gives CDR1 SGHRS, CDR2 YFSETQ. The CDR3 contains 13 residues. V shed 6 bases, J shed 7 bases, and the junction held 4 bases outside the gene matches. This chain's CDR3 is CASTGAGGNEQFF. Here the CDR3 DNA reads TGCGCCAGCACGGGAGCGGGAGGGAATGAGCAGTTCTTC.

This clone was found a few times. The chain combines TRBV7-2 with TRBJ2-7; 11 bases match TRBD2. The V and J ends lost 3 bases and 2 bases, in that order; junction bases with no gene match: 6. The germline gives CDR1 SGHTA, CDR2 FQGNSA. The CDR3 covers 16 residues. The CDR3 DNA is TGTGCCAGCAGCTTCCGACTAGCGGGGACCCCCTACGAGCAGTACTTC. Residues: CASSFRLAGTPYEQYF.

The J gene is TRBJ2-2, the V gene TRBV2, with TRBD2 matching over 12 bases. Looked up from germline, CDR1 is SNHLY and CDR2 is FYNNEI. J was trimmed by 2 bases and V by 7 bases; bases with no gene match: 11. The CDR3 sequence is 18 residues long. This chain's CDR3 is CASIPQLAGGLNTGELFF. The CDR3 nucleotides are TGTGCCAGCATTCCCCAACTAGCGGGAGGCCTAAACACCGGGGAGCTGTTTTTT. The complete variable domain, with remaining parts taken from reference TRBV2 and TRBJ2-2, reads EPEVTQTPSHQVTQMGQEVILRCVPISNHLYFYWYRQILGQKVEFLVSFYNNEISEKSEIFDDQFSVERPDGSNFTLKIRSTKLEDSAMYFCASIPQLAGGLNTGELFFGEGSRLTVL.

In the case of this clone: This likely traces to a read error, being one base from a far larger clone. V gene TRBV7-9 combines with J gene TRBJ1-1; D gene ambiguous. CDR1 is SEHNR, CDR2 FQNEAQ, per germline (reference sequence). The CDR3 has 13 amino acids. CDR3 region: CAGSLDMNTEAFF. CDR3 sequence (DNA): TGTGCCGGCAGCTTAGACATGAACACTGAAGCTTTCTTT.

This sequence joins TRBV7-9 and TRBJ1-2, with D unresolved. Germline assignment: CDR1 SEHNR and CDR2 FQNEAQ (reference sequence). The CDR3 is 14 residues long. Trimming pared 3 bases from V and 2 bases from J, leaving 10 bases between. CDR3 sequence (DNA): TGTGCCAGCAGCTTTCCAGAACTAAACTATGGCTACACCTTC. It yields the protein CASSFPELNYGYTF.

This clone was counted ten times or more. The V gene is TRBV28, the J gene TRBJ2-7, with 8 bases aligning to TRBD2. The germline CDR1 and CDR2 sequences are MDHEN and SYDVKM. With V trimmed by 1 base and J by 3 bases, 2 bases remained unmatched. The CDR3 consists of 14 residues. CDR3 sequence reads: CASSLLAGHYEQYF. The CDR3 nucleotides are TGTGCCAGCAGTTTATTAGCGGGGCACTACGAGCAGTACTTC.

The rearrangement joins TRBV28 to TRBJ1-1; 7 nucleotides line up with TRBD1. The CDR3 runs to 15 residues. In germline, CDR1 is MDHEN, CDR2 SYDVKM. V trimming: 6 bases; J trimming: 6 bases; junction bases outside the gene matches: 13. Here the CDR3 DNA reads TGTGCCAGCAGAAGCAGACAGGGTTGGGTCGCTGAAGCTTTCTTT. It specifies CASRSRQGWVAEAFF. Together with reference TRBV28 and TRBJ1-1, the CDR3 gives the full variable domain: DVKVTQSSRYLVKRTGEKVFLECVQDMDHENMFWYRQDPGLGLRLIYFSYDVKMKEKGDIPEGYSVSREKKERFSLILESASTNQTSMYLCASRSRQGWVAEAFFGQGTRLTVV.

The V and J genes are TRBV9 and TRBJ2-7; D assignment may be TRBD1 or TRBD2 (5 bases each). Trimming stripped 3 bases from V and 2 bases from J, with 15 bases between. The CDR3 contains 15 residues. The germline V gene encodes CDR1 SGDLS and CDR2 YYNGEE. In DNA, the CDR3 is TGTGCCAGCAGCGCCTCTCTCGGGGCGGCCTACGAGCAGTACTTC. Amino acids: CASSASLGAAYEQYF.

Note on this clone: Distinct nucleotide sequences in the sample also encode this CDR3. This rearrangement joins TRBV5-1 to TRBJ2-3, with TRBD2 matching 11 bases. The CDR3 is 16 residues long. The V segment lost 3 bases and the J segment 0 bases; nucleotides outside the gene matches: 3. Germline CDR1 SGHRS, CDR2 YFSETQ. The CDR3 loop reads CASSSRTSGSTDTQYF. DNA for the CDR3: TGCGCCAGCAGCTCCCGGACTAGCGGGAGCACAGATACGCAGTATTTT.

The chain uses TRBV28 and TRBJ2-5; D might be TRBD2 (6 bases). V was clipped by 1 base and J by 4 bases, with 13 bases between them. This CDR3 is 15 amino acids long. Germline V CDR1 and CDR2: MDHEN, SYDVKM. This CDR3 is CASSLSDRGLETQYF. The CDR3, as DNA: TGTGCCAGCAGTTTATCCGACCGGGGGTTAGAGACCCAGTACTTC. The full variable domain, rest sourced from reference TRBV28 and TRBJ2-5, is DVKVTQSSRYLVKRTGEKVFLECVQDMDHENMFWYRQDPGLGLRLIYFSYDVKMKEKGDIPEGYSVSREKKERFSLILESASTNQTSMYLCASSLSDRGLETQYFGPGTRLLVL.

This clone appeared a few times. The V call is TRBV30, the J call TRBJ2-3; TRBD2 matches 11 bases. CDR1 is GTSNPN, CDR2 SVGIG, per germline (reference sequence). This CDR3 region has 16 residues. With V trimmed by 4 bases and J by 0 bases, 6 bases remained unmatched. CDR3 residues: CAWTSWTSGSTDTQYF. In DNA form, the CDR3 reads TGTGCCTGGACCTCATGGACTAGCGGGAGCACAGATACGCAGTATTTT.